This T cell receptor (beta chain) is drawn from a study of identifying expanded T cells in peripheral blood. Overall study findings and caveats: Over approximately two and four weeks, about 15 and 19 clones changed, versus around 1.3 between replicates. Across healthy donors, higher total template counts meant significantly greater roughly two-week count variance.

Clones were sequenced by immunoSEQ multiplex PCR, and TCRdb holds only the in-frame ones, with some missing. This table has about 130,000 clones, 70% to 90% appearing once. Germline lookup yields CDR1 MNHEY and CDR2 SVGAGI. Trimming at V came to 4 bases and at J to 7 bases, leaving 7 bases not matched to a gene. This CDR3 is 16 amino acids long. This clone came up once. As yet, its antigen is unknown. Healthy donors had no documented immune events, such as infections, while sampled. This clonotype was sampled from a person aged 18 to 70 in good health. Material for sequencing was blood. The rearrangement joins TRBV6-5 to TRBJ2-4; 13 positions agree with TRBD2. Here the CDR3 reads CASSSGTSGKLNIQYF. In nucleotides, the CDR3 is TGTGCCAGCAGTTCCGGGACTAGCGGGAAACTCAACATTCAGTACTTC.